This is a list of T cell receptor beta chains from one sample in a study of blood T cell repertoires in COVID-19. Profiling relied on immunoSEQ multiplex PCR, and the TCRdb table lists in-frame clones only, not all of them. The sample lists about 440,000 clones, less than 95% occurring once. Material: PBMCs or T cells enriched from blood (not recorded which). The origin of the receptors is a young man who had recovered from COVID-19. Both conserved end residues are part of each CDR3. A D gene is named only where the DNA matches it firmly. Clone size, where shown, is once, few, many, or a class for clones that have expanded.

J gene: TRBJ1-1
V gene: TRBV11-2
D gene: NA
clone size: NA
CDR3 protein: CASSPISREAFF
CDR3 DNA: TGTGCCAGCAGCCCGATATCCAGAGAAGCTTTCTTT

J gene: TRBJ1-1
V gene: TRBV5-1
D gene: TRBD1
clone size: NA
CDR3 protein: CASSSSTGMNTEAFF
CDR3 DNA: TGCGCCAGCAGCTCCTCGACAGGGATGAACACTGAAGCTTTCTTT

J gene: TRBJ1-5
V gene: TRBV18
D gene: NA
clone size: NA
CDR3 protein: CASSPGQTIQPQHF
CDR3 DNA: TGTGCCAGCTCACCCGGACAGACTATTCAGCCCCAGCATTTT

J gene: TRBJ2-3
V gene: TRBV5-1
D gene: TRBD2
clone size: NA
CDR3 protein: CASRLRLAAVTDTQYF
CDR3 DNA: TGCGCCAGCAGACTTCGACTAGCGGCGGTCACAGATACGCAGTATTTT

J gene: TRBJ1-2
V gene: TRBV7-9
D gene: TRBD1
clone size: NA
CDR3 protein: CASSRQGAANYGYTF
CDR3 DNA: TGTGCCAGCAGCCGACAGGGGGCGGCTAACTATGGCTACACCTTC

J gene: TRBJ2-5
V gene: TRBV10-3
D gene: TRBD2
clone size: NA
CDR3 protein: CATKLAGGQETQYF
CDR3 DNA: TGTGCCACCAAACTAGCGGGGGGCCAAGAGACCCAGTACTTC

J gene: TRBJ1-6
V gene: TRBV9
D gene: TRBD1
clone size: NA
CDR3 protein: CASSVAGQADLTKTNSPLHF
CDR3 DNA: TGTGCCAGCAGCGTAGCCGGACAGGCCGACCTAACTAAGACTAATTCACCCCTCCACTTT

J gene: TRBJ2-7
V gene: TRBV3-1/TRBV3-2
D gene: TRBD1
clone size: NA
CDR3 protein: CASSQGTGSSYEQYF
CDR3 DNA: TGTGCCAGCAGCCAAGGGACAGGTTCATCCTACGAGCAGTACTTC

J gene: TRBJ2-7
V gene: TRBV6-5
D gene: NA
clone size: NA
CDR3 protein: CASSYGRSLYEQYF
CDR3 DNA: TGTGCCAGCAGTTACGGTCGGAGCCTTTACGAGCAGTACTTC

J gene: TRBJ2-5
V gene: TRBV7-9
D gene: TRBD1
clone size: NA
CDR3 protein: CASSNRQGGETQYF
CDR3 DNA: TGTGCCAGCAGCAACCGACAGGGTGGGGAGACCCAGTACTTC

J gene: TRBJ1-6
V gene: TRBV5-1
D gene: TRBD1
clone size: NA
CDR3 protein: CASRGTGSYNSPLHF
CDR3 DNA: TGCGCCAGCCGCGGGACAGGATCCTATAATTCACCCCTCCACTTT

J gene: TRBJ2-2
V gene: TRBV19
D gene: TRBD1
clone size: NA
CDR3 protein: CASSEGAGYTGELFF
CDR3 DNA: TGTGCCAGTAGCGAGGGGGCAGGATACACCGGGGAGCTGTTTTTT

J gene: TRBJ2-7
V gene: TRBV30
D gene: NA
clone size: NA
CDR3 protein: CAWRPPRTTYEQYF
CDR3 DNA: TGTGCCTGGAGGCCCCCTCGGACAACCTACGAGCAGTACTTC

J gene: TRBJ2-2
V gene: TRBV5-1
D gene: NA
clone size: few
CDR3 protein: CASSLASGVGELFF
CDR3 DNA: TGCGCCAGCAGCTTGGCCTCGGGGGTCGGGGAGCTGTTTTTT